The rows below give T cell receptor beta chains drawn from one sample of a study of metastatic and nonmetastatic thyroid tumors. TCRdb re-called clones via MiXCR from the PCR reads. The sample holds roughly 71,000 clones, roughly 18% seen once. Sequencing was carried out using blood. Every receptor here comes from a female donor with papillary thyroid cancer or a benign thyroid nodule (not recorded which). Some clones in this sample may be carry-over from other donors' samples. The CDR3 runs from the conserved cysteine through the conserved F or W. The D gene is left open where the match is weak. Clone size is given for some rows only: seen once, a few or many times, or a class if the clone is expanded.

d_call	v_call	clone_size	j_call	cdr3_nt	cdr3_aa
TRBD1	TRBV27	many	TRBJ2-5	TGTGCCAGCAGTTTCAGATTGACAGGGAGAGACAAGACCCAGTACTTC	CASSFRLTGRDKTQYF
.	TRBV5-5	many	TRBJ2-7	TGTGCCAGCAGCAAGCGGGACAGCTACGAGCAGTACTTC	CASSKRDSYEQYF
.	TRBV19	many	TRBJ2-7	TGTGCCAGTAGTAAGGAGACAGGTACCTACGAGCAGTACTTC	CASSKETGTYEQYF
.	TRBV19	.	TRBJ1-1	TGTGCCAGCAGTACGATGGCCTTGAGGGACACTGAAGCTTTCTTT	CASSTMALRDTEAFF
.	TRBV28	few	TRBJ2-1	TGTGCCAGCAGTTTGTGGATAAATGAGCAGTTCTTC	CASSLWINEQFF
.	TRBV12-3/TRBV12-4	.	TRBJ2-6	TGTGCCAGCAGTCCTATGGGAACTGGGGCCAACGTCCTGACTTTC	CASSPMGTGANVLTF
.	TRBV30	medium-sized	TRBJ2-5	TGTGCCTGGAGTCGGGACCTACAAGAGACCCAGTACTTC	CAWSRDLQETQYF
.	TRBV29-1	few	TRBJ2-5	TGCAGCTATACCCGGGGTATACAAGAGACCCAGTACTTC	CSYTRGIQETQYF
.	TRBV6-1	.	TRBJ2-7	TGTGCCAGCAGTGGGTGGACAGCGAACTACGAGCAGTACTTC	CASSGWTANYEQYF
TRBD1	TRBV6-1	.	TRBJ2-7	TGTGCCAGCAGGGGACAGGGCCTCGGCGAGCAGTACTTC	CASRGQGLGEQYF
.	TRBV6-2/TRBV6-3	few	TRBJ1-6	TGTGCCAGCAGTTACGTGGGGGGCTTCGGTTCACCCCTCCACTTT	CASSYVGGFGSPLHF
.	TRBV27	many	TRBJ1-1	TGTGCCAGCAGTTCCCACCGGGGGGAGAATGCTTTCTTT	CASSSHRGENAFF
.	TRBV4-1	many	TRBJ2-1	TGCGCCAGCAGCCTGATCCGGGGTAATGAGCAGTTCTTC	CASSLIRGNEQFF
.	TRBV6-1	many	TRBJ2-7	TGTGCCAGCACGCGGTCCTCACAGGGCTTCGAGCAGTACTTC	CASTRSSQGFEQYF
.	TRBV27	many	TRBJ2-7	TGTGCCAGCAGGAAGTATAGTCTTAGCTCCTACGAGCAGTACTTC	CASRKYSLSSYEQYF
.	TRBV9	many	TRBJ1-1	TGTGCCAGCAGCCCCGGGGAGGGGGGGATCACTGAAGCTTTCTTT	CASSPGEGGITEAFF
.	TRBV18	many	TRBJ2-7	TGTGCCAGCTCGCAGGACATGCTCGGGGAGCAGTACTTC	CASSQDMLGEQYF
.	TRBV6-6	many	TRBJ1-2	TGTGCCAGCAGTTACTCGTTCAGCCCTAACTATGGCTACACCTTC	CASSYSFSPNYGYTF
.	TRBV12-3/TRBV12-4	many	TRBJ2-1	TGTGCCAGCAGGCGGAGGGAGTCGGGCAATGAGCAGTTCTTC	CASRRRESGNEQFF
.	TRBV11-2	.	TRBJ2-5	TGTGCCAGCAGCTTTTCGCCGGGCCCCGTGGAGACCCAGTACTTC	CASSFSPGPVETQYF
TRBD2	TRBV27	many	TRBJ2-6	TGTGCCAGCACTTTAGCGGGCTCTGGGGCCAACGTCCTGACTTTC	CASTLAGSGANVLTF
TRBD1	TRBV20-1	many	TRBJ1-2	TGCAGCCTGAGGACAGGGGACAACTATGGCTACACCTTC	CSLRTGDNYGYTF
.	TRBV7-8	.	TRBJ1-2	TGTGCCAGCAGCTTCAATCAGATTCAAACCCCTAACTATGGCTACACCTTC	CASSFNQIQTPNYGYTF
TRBD2	TRBV12-3/TRBV12-4	few	TRBJ2-7	TGTGCCAGCAGTTTGCTAGCGGGTCCGAATTACGAGCATTACTTC	CASSLLAGPNYEHYF
.	TRBV2	.	TRBJ1-2	TGTGCCAGAATTGGGGACCCAGCTAACTATGGCTACACCTTC	CARIGDPANYGYTF
.	TRBV15	many	TRBJ1-5	TGTGCCACCAGCAGAGATCGGGGTTATCAGCCCCAGCATTTT	CATSRDRGYQPQHF
TRBD2	TRBV15	many	TRBJ2-3	TGTGCCACCAGCTATCCCCTAGCGGGCCTAGATACGCAGTATTTT	CATSYPLAGLDTQYF
.	TRBV3-1	many	TRBJ1-2	TGTGCCAGCAGCCGCCCAGGACTACCCGCCTCTAACTATGGCTACACCTTC	CASSRPGLPASNYGYTF
.	TRBV30	many	TRBJ1-3	TGTGCCTCTACGACAGCCCGCTCTGGAAACACCATATATTTT	CASTTARSGNTIYF
.	TRBV19	many	TRBJ2-3	TGTGCCAGTAGTATCGGCAATAGCCCAACTAGCACAGATACGCAGTATTTT	CASSIGNSPTSTDTQYF
.	TRBV27	.	TRBJ1-6	TGTGCCAGCAGTCCCCTATTGGTGGACAATTCACCCCTCCACTTT	CASSPLLVDNSPLHF
.	TRBV11-2	.	TRBJ1-2	TGTGCCAGCGGACCCCTGGACAGCTTCTATGGCTACACCTTC	CASGPLDSFYGYTF
.	TRBV6-2/TRBV6-3	.	TRBJ2-1	TGTGCCAGCAGCCCAGACAGCTACAATGAGCAGTTCTTC	CASSPDSYNEQFF
.	TRBV7-9	.	TRBJ2-7	TGTGCCAGCAGCTCATCTTTCGGCGAGCAGTACTTC	CASSSSFGEQYF
TRBD1	TRBV6-5	many	TRBJ1-5	TGTGCCAGCAGTTACTCCGGGACAGTCAATCAGCCCCAGCATTTT	CASSYSGTVNQPQHF
TRBD1	TRBV5-5	many	TRBJ2-7	TGTGCCAGCAGCTTGGGGACAGGGGCCCACGAGCAGTACTTC	CASSLGTGAHEQYF
TRBD1	TRBV12-3/TRBV12-4	many	TRBJ2-3	TGTGCCAGCAGTTTAATCACAGGGGGCACAGATACGCAGTATTTT	CASSLITGGTDTQYF
.	TRBV11-2	many	TRBJ2-7	TGTGCCAGCAGCTTAACGAAAGGGACGGCCTACGAGCAGTACTTC	CASSLTKGTAYEQYF
.	TRBV20-1	.	TRBJ1-3	TGCAGTGCTGGCCAGGGTTTTAGCGAAAACACCATATATTTT	CSAGQGFSENTIYF
.	TRBV12-3/TRBV12-4	many	TRBJ2-3	TGTGCCAGCAGTTTCGGCTTCACAGATACGCAGTATTTT	CASSFGFTDTQYF
.	TRBV5-4	few	TRBJ2-5	TGTGCCAGCAGCTTGGTGGCCGGGGCAGAGACCCAGTACTTC	CASSLVAGAETQYF
TRBD2	TRBV5-4	many	TRBJ2-2	TGTGCCAGCAGCTCGCTGGGGGGGAGGAACACCGGGGAGCTGTTTTTT	CASSSLGGRNTGELFF
.	TRBV5-1	many	TRBJ2-1	TGCGCCAGCAGCAGGTTCCAGGGGGGTGAGCAGTTCTTC	CASSRFQGGEQFF
.	TRBV28	many	TRBJ1-2	TGTGCCAGCAGTTTGTTGGGGTACGGCTACACCTTC	CASSLLGYGYTF
TRBD1	TRBV5-1	many	TRBJ1-2	TGCGCCAGCAGCGGAAATTCCCGGACAGGGTTGGTAGGTTCCTATGGCTACACCTTC	CASSGNSRTGLVGSYGYTF
TRBD1	TRBV15	many	TRBJ2-3	TGTGCCACCAGCAGAGATCGCCACAGGGGCGCTAGCACAGATACGCAGTATTTT	CATSRDRHRGASTDTQYF
.	TRBV6-1	.	TRBJ1-6	TGTGCCAGCAGGGGACGGCCTTCCGTGTATAATTCACCCCTCCACTTT	CASRGRPSVYNSPLHF
TRBD2	TRBV11-1	many	TRBJ2-7	TGTGCCAGCGTCGGGGGGGTGAGAAAGGGACACCACGAGCAGTACTTC	CASVGGVRKGHHEQYF
.	TRBV6-2/TRBV6-3	many	TRBJ1-4	TGTGCCAGCATACGTAATGAAAAACTGTTTTTT	CASIRNEKLFF
TRBD1	TRBV12-3/TRBV12-4	few	TRBJ2-1	TGTGCCAGCAGCCAAGACAGGGCCGTCTACAATGAGCAGTTCTTC	CASSQDRAVYNEQFF
TRBD1	TRBV12-3/TRBV12-4	many	TRBJ1-2	TGTGCCAGCAGTTTAGGACAGGGTTCTAACTATGGCTACACCTTC	CASSLGQGSNYGYTF
.	TRBV5-1	.	TRBJ1-1	TGCGCCAGCAGCTTGTCCCCTGGGACTGAAGCTTTCTTT	CASSLSPGTEAFF